These T cell receptor beta chains were read from a single sample in a study of cytomegalovirus exposure and HLA in healthy donors. The protocol was immunoSEQ multiplex PCR, while the TCRdb copy is restricted to in-frame clones and leaves out a portion. In the table there are more than 80,000 clones, about 89% of which are singletons. The sequenced sample was PBMCs. Receptors were obtained from a man aged 25-45 years in good health and CMV-seropositive. Both conserved end residues are part of each CDR3. Fields, in order: CDR3 length, D gene, V gene, clone size, J gene, CDR3 DNA, CDR3 protein. The D gene is left open where the match is weak. Size is omitted from some rows. Given values are once, few, many or a class for expanded clones.

CDR3 length: 15; D gene: TRBD2; V gene: TRBV18; clone size: NA; J gene: TRBJ2-5; CDR3 DNA: TGTGCCAGCTCACCAGGAGCGGGGTACCAAGAGACCCAGTACTTC; CDR3 protein: CASSPGAGYQETQYF
CDR3 length: 11; D gene: NA; V gene: TRBV2; clone size: NA; J gene: TRBJ2-7; CDR3 DNA: TGTGCCAGCAGTGAAGCGCGGGAGCAGTACTTC; CDR3 protein: CASSEAREQYF
CDR3 length: 14; D gene: NA; V gene: TRBV7-9; clone size: NA; J gene: TRBJ1-1; CDR3 DNA: TGTGCCAGCAGCCCCGGACAGACGAACACTGAAGCTTTCTTT; CDR3 protein: CASSPGQTNTEAFF
CDR3 length: 14; D gene: NA; V gene: TRBV28; clone size: NA; J gene: TRBJ1-1; CDR3 DNA: TGTGCCAGCAGTAGGAGTAGTAAACGTGGTGAAGCTTTCTTT; CDR3 protein: CASSRSSKRGEAFF
CDR3 length: 14; D gene: NA; V gene: TRBV14; clone size: once; J gene: TRBJ1-2; CDR3 DNA: TGTGCCAGCAGCCAAGATCTCAGAGGATATGGCTACACCTTC; CDR3 protein: CASSQDLRGYGYTF
CDR3 length: 14; D gene: TRBD1; V gene: TRBV11-2; clone size: NA; J gene: TRBJ2-7; CDR3 DNA: TGTGCCAGCCGCTCGGACAGGGGCTCCTACGAGCAGTACTTC; CDR3 protein: CASRSDRGSYEQYF
CDR3 length: 11; D gene: TRBD2; V gene: TRBV7-9; clone size: NA; J gene: TRBJ2-1; CDR3 DNA: TGTGCCAGCACTCGCGGGGGTGAGCAGTTCTTC; CDR3 protein: CASTRGGEQFF
CDR3 length: 12; D gene: NA; V gene: TRBV29-1; clone size: once; J gene: TRBJ2-7; CDR3 DNA: TGCAGCGTTGAATCAGTTTCTGAAGAGCAGTACTTC; CDR3 protein: CSVESVSEEQYF
CDR3 length: 19; D gene: NA; V gene: TRBV28; clone size: NA; J gene: TRBJ2-3; CDR3 DNA: TGTGCCAGCAGTTCAACTTCCCCGCTCCCTACAAGGCAGCGGGATACGCAGTATTTT; CDR3 protein: CASSSTSPLPTRQRDTQYF
CDR3 length: 14; D gene: NA; V gene: TRBV11-2; clone size: once; J gene: TRBJ2-5; CDR3 DNA: TGTGCCAGCAGCCCTTTCGGTCAGGGAGAGACCCAGTACTTC; CDR3 protein: CASSPFGQGETQYF
CDR3 length: 11; D gene: NA; V gene: TRBV19; clone size: NA; J gene: TRBJ2-1; CDR3 DNA: TGTGCCAGCTCAGCGAGCAATGAGCAGTTCTTC; CDR3 protein: CASSASNEQFF
CDR3 length: 15; D gene: NA; V gene: TRBV28; clone size: NA; J gene: TRBJ2-7; CDR3 DNA: TGTGCCAGCAGTTCTACCGGGACACGGTCCTACGAGCAGTACTTC; CDR3 protein: CASSSTGTRSYEQYF
CDR3 length: 15; D gene: TRBD2; V gene: TRBV6-1; clone size: NA; J gene: TRBJ2-1; CDR3 DNA: TGTGCCAGCAGTGAATACCAGCGGGAATACAATGAGCAGTTCTTC; CDR3 protein: CASSEYQREYNEQFF
CDR3 length: 15; D gene: TRBD2; V gene: TRBV4-1; clone size: NA; J gene: TRBJ2-3; CDR3 DNA: TGCGCCAGCAGCCAAAGCGGGGGAACGGGGGATACGCAGTATTTT; CDR3 protein: CASSQSGGTGDTQYF
CDR3 length: 17; D gene: TRBD2; V gene: TRBV4-1; clone size: NA; J gene: TRBJ2-7; CDR3 DNA: TGCGCCAGCAGCCAAGAGCTACTAGCGGTGGTTGGAGGGGAGCAGTACTTC; CDR3 protein: CASSQELLAVVGGEQYF
CDR3 length: 15; D gene: TRBD1; V gene: TRBV6-5; clone size: once; J gene: TRBJ2-7; CDR3 DNA: TGTGCTAGCAGTTTCCGGGACAGGAGCCTCTCTGAGCAGTACTTC; CDR3 protein: CASSFRDRSLSEQYF
CDR3 length: 14; D gene: TRBD2; V gene: TRBV6-6; clone size: NA; J gene: TRBJ2-3; CDR3 DNA: TGTGCCAGCAGTTGGGGGGGGTCCCCAGATACGCAGTATTTT; CDR3 protein: CASSWGGSPDTQYF
CDR3 length: 14; D gene: NA; V gene: TRBV6-1; clone size: NA; J gene: TRBJ1-5; CDR3 DNA: TGTGCCAGCAGGGGGCCGGACCGCAATCAGCCCCAGCATTTT; CDR3 protein: CASRGPDRNQPQHF
CDR3 length: 18; D gene: TRBD2; V gene: TRBV28; clone size: NA; J gene: TRBJ2-1; CDR3 DNA: TGTGCCAGCGAACGGGATTCTAGCGGGAGGGTAGGGGACAATGAGCAGTTCTTC; CDR3 protein: CASERDSSGRVGDNEQFF
CDR3 length: 13; D gene: TRBD1; V gene: TRBV19; clone size: NA; J gene: TRBJ1-5; CDR3 DNA: TGTGCCAGTAGTAGACAGGGGGGTCAGCCCCAGCATTTT; CDR3 protein: CASSRQGGQPQHF
CDR3 length: 14; D gene: TRBD1; V gene: TRBV28; clone size: once; J gene: TRBJ2-1; CDR3 DNA: TGTGCCAGCAGTTCCCCCCTAACAGGGGTTGAGCAGTTCTTC; CDR3 protein: CASSSPLTGVEQFF
CDR3 length: 17; D gene: NA; V gene: TRBV19; clone size: NA; J gene: TRBJ2-1; CDR3 DNA: TGTGCCAGTAGTAAATTGGCTTCCGGGACTGGAAATCTCGAGCAGTTCTTC; CDR3 protein: CASSKLASGTGNLEQFF
CDR3 length: 16; D gene: TRBD2; V gene: TRBV6-4; clone size: NA; J gene: TRBJ2-7; CDR3 DNA: TGTGCCAGCAGTGACGGGCCTAGCGGGAAAACCTACGAGCAGTACTTC; CDR3 protein: CASSDGPSGKTYEQYF
CDR3 length: 15; D gene: TRBD2; V gene: TRBV7-9; clone size: NA; J gene: TRBJ2-1; CDR3 DNA: TGTGCCAGCAGCTCCCGAGGACTAGCGAAGGATGAGCAGTTCTTC; CDR3 protein: CASSSRGLAKDEQFF
CDR3 length: 15; D gene: TRBD1; V gene: TRBV28; clone size: NA; J gene: TRBJ2-2; CDR3 DNA: TGTGCCAGCACCGTGGGACAGGGTCCCCCCGGGGAGCTGTTTTTT; CDR3 protein: CASTVGQGPPGELFF
CDR3 length: 11; D gene: NA; V gene: TRBV30; clone size: NA; J gene: TRBJ2-7; CDR3 DNA: TGTGCCTGGGGACAGTTAAACGAGCAGTACTTC; CDR3 protein: CAWGQLNEQYF
CDR3 length: 14; D gene: NA; V gene: TRBV28; clone size: NA; J gene: TRBJ2-1; CDR3 DNA: TGTGCCAGCAGTTTATTTACCGAGTACAATGAGCAGTTCTTC; CDR3 protein: CASSLFTEYNEQFF
CDR3 length: 14; D gene: TRBD1; V gene: TRBV6-5; clone size: NA; J gene: TRBJ1-1; CDR3 DNA: TGTGCCAGCAGTTACGGGCAGGGGGCGGGTGAAGCTTTCTTT; CDR3 protein: CASSYGQGAGEAFF
CDR3 length: 14; D gene: TRBD1; V gene: TRBV5-5; clone size: NA; J gene: TRBJ2-7; CDR3 DNA: TGTGCCAGCAGCAGGGGACAGACCCCCTACGAGCAGTACTTC; CDR3 protein: CASSRGQTPYEQYF
CDR3 length: 17; D gene: NA; V gene: TRBV15; clone size: NA; J gene: TRBJ2-2; CDR3 DNA: TGTGCCACCAGCCCGAGGGGGGGTAACGCGAACACCGGGGAGCTGTTTTTT; CDR3 protein: CATSPRGGNANTGELFF
CDR3 length: 19; D gene: TRBD2; V gene: TRBV5-1; clone size: NA; J gene: TRBJ2-7; CDR3 DNA: TGCGCCAGCAGCTCCACACCGGGACTAGCGGGAGGTTACCGATACGAGCAGTACTTC; CDR3 protein: CASSSTPGLAGGYRYEQYF
CDR3 length: 18; D gene: TRBD2; V gene: TRBV5-6; clone size: NA; J gene: TRBJ2-1; CDR3 DNA: TGTGCCAGCAGCGACCGAACCCTAGCTGGGAGGGATATCGATGAGCAGTTCTTC; CDR3 protein: CASSDRTLAGRDIDEQFF
CDR3 length: 18; D gene: TRBD2; V gene: TRBV11-1; clone size: NA; J gene: TRBJ2-7; CDR3 DNA: TGTGCCAGCAGCTTAGCTGGCCTAGCGGTTGAAAGCTCCTACGAGCAGTACTTC; CDR3 protein: CASSLAGLAVESSYEQYF
CDR3 length: 15; D gene: TRBD2; V gene: TRBV10-3; clone size: NA; J gene: TRBJ2-3; CDR3 DNA: TGTGCCATCGCCCCGGGACTAGCGGGAGCAGATACGCAGTATTTT; CDR3 protein: CAIAPGLAGADTQYF
CDR3 length: 15; D gene: NA; V gene: TRBV4-1; clone size: NA; J gene: TRBJ2-1; CDR3 DNA: TGCGCCAGCAGCCAAGGTAGCGGATCCTACAATGAGCAGTTCTTC; CDR3 protein: CASSQGSGSYNEQFF
CDR3 length: 13; D gene: NA; V gene: TRBV6-5; clone size: once; J gene: TRBJ1-2; CDR3 DNA: TGTGCCAGCAAGATTTCAGGGAATTATGGCTACACCTTC; CDR3 protein: CASKISGNYGYTF
CDR3 length: 15; D gene: NA; V gene: TRBV11-2; clone size: NA; J gene: TRBJ2-7; CDR3 DNA: TGTGCCAGCAGCTTAGTACCGGGGTTTGACGACGAGCAGTACTTC; CDR3 protein: CASSLVPGFDDEQYF
CDR3 length: 13; D gene: NA; V gene: TRBV25-1; clone size: NA; J gene: TRBJ2-1; CDR3 DNA: TGTGCCAGCAGTGAATTGGGGCACAATGAGCAGTTCTTC; CDR3 protein: CASSELGHNEQFF
CDR3 length: 15; D gene: TRBD1; V gene: TRBV19; clone size: NA; J gene: TRBJ1-3; CDR3 DNA: TGTGCCAGTACCATCACAGGGGAGCGTGGAAACACCATATATTTT; CDR3 protein: CASTITGERGNTIYF
CDR3 length: 19; D gene: TRBD2; V gene: TRBV5-6; clone size: few; J gene: TRBJ2-7; CDR3 DNA: TGTGCCAGCAGCTTGCACAGGTGGGGTAGCGGGAGTAAAGACTACGAGCAGTACTTC; CDR3 protein: CASSLHRWGSGSKDYEQYF
CDR3 length: 12; D gene: NA; V gene: TRBV28; clone size: few; J gene: TRBJ1-1; CDR3 DNA: TGTGCCAGCAGGTGGACAAACACTGAAGCTTTCTTT; CDR3 protein: CASRWTNTEAFF
CDR3 length: 16; D gene: NA; V gene: TRBV11-3; clone size: NA; J gene: TRBJ2-7; CDR3 DNA: TGTGCCAGCAGCCCTTTACGCCCCCCTAACGGGTACGAGCAGTACTTC; CDR3 protein: CASSPLRPPNGYEQYF
CDR3 length: 14; D gene: NA; V gene: TRBV5-1; clone size: NA; J gene: TRBJ1-4; CDR3 DNA: TGCGCCAGCAGCTTGGGGGGGGATGGTGAAAAACTGTTTTTT; CDR3 protein: CASSLGGDGEKLFF
CDR3 length: 14; D gene: NA; V gene: TRBV30; clone size: NA; J gene: TRBJ2-7; CDR3 DNA: TGTGCCTGGACGTTAATCCAGTTTCCCTACGAGCAGTACTTC; CDR3 protein: CAWTLIQFPYEQYF
CDR3 length: 14; D gene: TRBD1; V gene: TRBV7-9; clone size: NA; J gene: TRBJ2-4; CDR3 DNA: TGTGCCAGCAGCTTGCACGGGACAGGAGACATTCAGTACTTC; CDR3 protein: CASSLHGTGDIQYF
CDR3 length: 14; D gene: NA; V gene: TRBV29-1; clone size: once; J gene: TRBJ2-1; CDR3 DNA: TGCAGCGTTCGACCCGAGGTGCGCTACAATGAGCAGTTCTTC; CDR3 protein: CSVRPEVRYNEQFF
CDR3 length: 14; D gene: NA; V gene: TRBV29-1; clone size: NA; J gene: TRBJ2-2; CDR3 DNA: TGCAGCGTGGTTCCCGGACTTAACACCGGGGAGCTGTTTTTT; CDR3 protein: CSVVPGLNTGELFF
CDR3 length: 14; D gene: TRBD1; V gene: TRBV7-9; clone size: NA; J gene: TRBJ1-1; CDR3 DNA: TGTGCCAGCAGCAAAACAGGGGGCGACACTGAAGCTTTCTTT; CDR3 protein: CASSKTGGDTEAFF
CDR3 length: 16; D gene: NA; V gene: TRBV5-1; clone size: NA; J gene: TRBJ2-2; CDR3 DNA: TGCGCCAGCAGCTTGCGGGGCGGGATGGGCACCGGGGAGCTGTTTTTT; CDR3 protein: CASSLRGGMGTGELFF
CDR3 length: 13; D gene: NA; V gene: TRBV27; clone size: NA; J gene: TRBJ2-3; CDR3 DNA: TGTGCCAGCAGTTTCGGGACATCAGATACGCAGTATTTT; CDR3 protein: CASSFGTSDTQYF
CDR3 length: 16; D gene: TRBD1; V gene: TRBV5-6; clone size: NA; J gene: TRBJ1-2; CDR3 DNA: TGTGCCAGCAGCTTAGCTCCGGGACAGGGGATCTATGGCTACACCTTC; CDR3 protein: CASSLAPGQGIYGYTF
CDR3 length: 14; D gene: TRBD1; V gene: TRBV5-1; clone size: NA; J gene: TRBJ1-2; CDR3 DNA: TGCGCCAGCAGCTTCGGGACAGGGGACTATGGCTACACCTTC; CDR3 protein: CASSFGTGDYGYTF
CDR3 length: 14; D gene: NA; V gene: TRBV18; clone size: NA; J gene: TRBJ2-7; CDR3 DNA: TGTGCCAGCTCACCCCAGCGAGAAACCCACGAGCAGTACTTC; CDR3 protein: CASSPQRETHEQYF
CDR3 length: 14; D gene: NA; V gene: TRBV5-1; clone size: NA; J gene: TRBJ2-1; CDR3 DNA: TGCGCCAGCAGATCGGAGGACTCCTACAATGAGCAGTTCTTC; CDR3 protein: CASRSEDSYNEQFF
CDR3 length: 12; D gene: TRBD1; V gene: TRBV29-1; clone size: NA; J gene: TRBJ1-5; CDR3 DNA: TGCAGCGTTGGGGACAGGGGTCAGCCCCAGCATTTT; CDR3 protein: CSVGDRGQPQHF